This record looks at one TCR beta chain sequence and its context. Its cognate antigen is unknown. The data belong to a study of cytomegalovirus exposure and HLA in healthy donors. In germline, CDR1 is SGDLS, CDR2 YYNGEE. This CDR3 spans 14 amino acids. V was clipped by 2 bases and J by 2 bases, with 11 bases between them. Study-level findings and limits: TCR beta V- and J-gene trimming was later associated with a missense DCLRE1C variant. Under in vitro conditions, three CMV-associated chains were confirmed as specific for CMV antigens. Owing to their indistinguishability, certain V segments, notably TRBV6-2 and TRBV6-3, were excluded.

The PCR used 60 Vbeta and 13 Jbeta primers. Only in-frame clones appear in the TCRdb table, and some are missing; sequencing was by immunoSEQ multiplex PCR. The table includes about 60,000 clones, approximately 63% detected once. Specimen: PBMCs. This receptor was obtained from a woman aged 55-70 years in good health and CMV-seropositive. V is TRBV9 and J is TRBJ2-7; D is ambiguous. The CDR3 region is CASSVLDTTYEQYF. As DNA, the CDR3 is TGTGCCAGCAGCGTCCTTGACACAACCTACGAGCAGTACTTC. Combining the CDR3 with reference TRBV9 and TRBJ2-7 gives the whole variable domain DSGVTQTPKHLITATGQRVTLRCSPRSGDLSVYWYQQSLDQGLQFLIQYYNGEERAKGNILERFSAQQFPDLHSELNLSSLELGDSALYFCASSVLDTTYEQYFGPGTRLTVT.